This entry is about one TCR beta chain. Its antigen is as yet unknown. Germline CDR1 reads MDHEN; CDR2 reads SYDVKM. Trimming removed 6 bases from V and 3 bases from J; junction bases left unmatched: 9. The CDR3 has 16 residues. The record originates from a study of shared clonotypes between healthy human individuals. Study-level points and caveats: Naive subsets generally had larger estimated richness than memory subsets. The diversity represented, both genetic and in exposure history, was limited by few donors.

Assay execution proceeded at the deep level. The assay was immunoSEQ multiplex PCR, and TCRdb's table has in-frame clones only and misses some. The repertoire holds about 1 million clones, with 60% to 80% as singletons. V usage is TRBV28 and J usage is TRBJ2-1, with 9 bases matching TRBD2. This receptor was taken from a young man in good health. Specimen: memory CD4+ T cells sorted from blood. The sample's subset: CD45RA-negative fraction. The CDR3 bases are TGTGCCAGCAGCCTCGGGCGAGCGGGAGGCTACAATGAGCAGTTCTTC. Protein: CASSLGRAGGYNEQFF.